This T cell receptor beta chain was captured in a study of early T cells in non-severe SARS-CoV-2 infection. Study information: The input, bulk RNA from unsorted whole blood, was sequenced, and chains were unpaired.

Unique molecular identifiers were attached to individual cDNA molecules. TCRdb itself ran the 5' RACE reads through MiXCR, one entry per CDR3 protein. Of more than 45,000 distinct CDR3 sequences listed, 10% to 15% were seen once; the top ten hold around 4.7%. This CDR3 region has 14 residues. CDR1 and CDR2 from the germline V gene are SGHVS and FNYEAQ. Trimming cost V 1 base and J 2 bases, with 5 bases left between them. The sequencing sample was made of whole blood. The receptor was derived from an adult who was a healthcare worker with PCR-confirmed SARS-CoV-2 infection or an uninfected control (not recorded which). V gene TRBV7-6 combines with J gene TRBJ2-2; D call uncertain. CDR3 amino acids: CASSLGENTGELFF. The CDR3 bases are TGTGCCAGCAGCTTAGGGGAAAACACCGGGGAGCTGTTTTTT.